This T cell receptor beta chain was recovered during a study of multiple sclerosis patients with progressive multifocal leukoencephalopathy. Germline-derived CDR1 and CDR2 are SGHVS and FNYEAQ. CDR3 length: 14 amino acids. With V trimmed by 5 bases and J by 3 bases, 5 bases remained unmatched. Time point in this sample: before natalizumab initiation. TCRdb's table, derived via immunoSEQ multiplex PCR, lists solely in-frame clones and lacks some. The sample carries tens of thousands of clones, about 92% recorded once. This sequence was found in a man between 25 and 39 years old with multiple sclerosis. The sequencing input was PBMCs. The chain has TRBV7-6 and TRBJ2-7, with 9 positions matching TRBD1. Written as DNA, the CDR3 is TGTGCCAGCAGCCCCCTGGGACAGGGCTACGAGCAGTACTTC. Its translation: CASSPLGQGYEQYF.